This T cell receptor beta chain was captured by sequencing in a study of CD8 T cells in Susac syndrome. The CDR3 has 13 residues. The V and J ends lost 2 bases and 3 bases respectively, with 8 bases between them. Looked up from germline, CDR1 is MNHNY and CDR2 is SVGAGI (reference sequence). The RNA, about 0.5 to 1 ug, was put through reverse transcription using random hexamers. TCRdb used MiXCR to reprocess the immunoSEQ multiplex PCR reads, holding one entry per CDR3 protein. The sample holds about 110,000 distinct CDR3 sequences, less than 97% seen once. Sequences were obtained from CD4+ T cells from PBMCs. The genes are TRBV6-6 and TRBJ2-7; a possible D gene is TRBD2 (5 bases). The TCR comes from a human donor in good health. The CDR3 DNA reads TGTGCCAGCAGTTACGAAACTAGCTACGAGCAGTACTTC. As protein: CASSYETSYEQYF.